These 3 T cell receptor beta chains originate from one sample sequenced in a study of T-cell memory formation after mild COVID-19. Via MiXCR, TCRdb re-called the 5' RACE reads, giving one row per CDR3 protein. There are 450,000 or so distinct CDR3 sequences in the sample; roughly 25% occur only once, and about an eighth lies in the top ten. The material sequenced was PBMCs or a T cell subset sorted from them (not recorded which). The receptor set was obtained from an adult woman who had mild COVID-19 (a few samples of this study predate the infection). Cell type and time point are not known.

This clonotype was seen a few times. The chain couples TRBV2 to TRBJ2-7, with D uncertain. Germline assignment: CDR1 SNHLY and CDR2 FYNNEI. Trimming left V 1 base short and J 2 bases short, with 9 bases between. This CDR3 contains 14 residues. The CDR3 protein is CASSEVYGPYEQYF. The CDR3 coding sequence is TGTGCCAGCAGTGAAGTTTACGGCCCCTACGAGCAGTACTTC.

This clonotype came up a few times. V and J are TRBV9 and TRBJ1-1; possibly TRBD1 for D (5 bases). Trimming stripped 3 bases from V and 7 bases from J, with 19 bases between. In germline, CDR1 is SGDLS, CDR2 YYNGEE. This CDR3 is 15 amino acids long. The CDR3 DNA reads as TGTGCCAGCAGCGCGGCGGATATGGGGCTGGGTGAAGCTTTCTTT. Translating it yields CASSAADMGLGEAFF.

Only a few counts were recorded for this clonotype. This chain links TRBV6-5 with TRBJ2-7, with D maybe TRBD2 (6 bases). Trimming left V 4 bases short and J 2 bases short, with 9 bases between. The CDR3 covers 13 residues. Germline CDR1 and CDR2: MNHEY and SVGAGI. As DNA, the CDR3 is TGTGCCAGCAGTTCCAGACTAGCCTACGAGCAGTACTTC. Protein sequence: CASSSRLAYEQYF.